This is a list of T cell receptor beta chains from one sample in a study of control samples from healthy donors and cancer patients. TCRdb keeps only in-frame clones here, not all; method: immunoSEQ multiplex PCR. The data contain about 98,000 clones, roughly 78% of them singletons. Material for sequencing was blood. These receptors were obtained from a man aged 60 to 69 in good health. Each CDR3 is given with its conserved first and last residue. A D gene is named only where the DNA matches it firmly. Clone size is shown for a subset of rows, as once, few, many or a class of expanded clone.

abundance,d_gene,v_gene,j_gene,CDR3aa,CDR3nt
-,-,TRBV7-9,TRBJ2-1,CASSERGVGDEQFF,TGTGCCAGCAGCGAGCGAGGGGTCGGCGATGAGCAGTTCTTC
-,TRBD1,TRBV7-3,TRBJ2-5,CASSPGQGATQYF,TGTGCCAGCAGCCCTGGACAGGGGGCGACCCAGTACTTC
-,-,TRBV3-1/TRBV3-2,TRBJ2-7,CASSQVTRTDLYEQYF,TGTGCCAGCAGCCAAGTTACAAGGACAGACCTGTACGAGCAGTACTTC
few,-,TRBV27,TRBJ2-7,CASSRSGPYEQYF,TGTGCCAGCAGTAGGTCCGGTCCCTACGAGCAGTACTTC
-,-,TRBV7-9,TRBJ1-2,CASSLAGEGRGGYTF,TGTGCCAGCAGCTTAGCCGGTGAGGGCCGGGGTGGCTACACCTTC
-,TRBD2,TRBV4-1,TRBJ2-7,CASSTNSGASSYEQYF,TGCGCCAGCAGTACTAATAGCGGGGCGTCTTCCTACGAGCAGTACTTC
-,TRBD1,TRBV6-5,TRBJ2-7,CASSYRTGSVSEQYF,TGTGCCAGCAGTTACCGGACAGGGTCTGTGTCCGAGCAGTACTTC
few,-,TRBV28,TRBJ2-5,CASSLRDGQETQYF,TGTGCCAGCAGTCTCCGGGACGGCCAAGAGACCCAGTACTTC
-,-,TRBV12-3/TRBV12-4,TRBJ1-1,CASSRIQGLEAFF,TGTGCCAGCAGTCGAATACAGGGATTAGAAGCTTTCTTT
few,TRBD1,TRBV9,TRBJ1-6,CASSTGQGVSPLHF,TGTGCCAGCAGCACCGGACAGGGGGTTTCACCCCTCCACTTT
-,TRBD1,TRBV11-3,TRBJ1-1,CARTGGLTEAFF,TGTGCCAGGACAGGGGGCCTCACTGAAGCTTTCTTT
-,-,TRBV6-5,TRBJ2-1,CASRPTPSSYNEQFF,TGTGCCAGCAGACCAACTCCTAGCTCCTACAATGAGCAGTTCTTC
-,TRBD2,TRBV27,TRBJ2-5,CASSPLAVPRETQYF,TGTGCCAGCAGTCCTCTAGCGGTTCCGCGAGAGACCCAGTACTTC
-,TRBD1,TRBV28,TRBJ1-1,CATGRRGHEAFF,TGTGCCACAGGCCGTAGGGGGCATGAAGCTTTCTTT
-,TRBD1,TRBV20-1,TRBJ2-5,CSASGDSGQQETQYF,TGCAGTGCCAGTGGCGACTCGGGACAGCAAGAGACCCAGTACTTC
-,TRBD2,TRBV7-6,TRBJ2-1,CASSRLAGGPRDEQFF,TGTGCCAGCAGCCGACTAGCGGGAGGCCCTAGGGATGAGCAGTTCTTC
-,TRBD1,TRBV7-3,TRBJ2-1,CASSLTWAQGGEQFF,TGTGCCAGCAGCTTAACGTGGGCACAGGGGGGTGAGCAGTTCTTC
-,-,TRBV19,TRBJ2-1,CASRAEGLSYNEQFF,TGTGCCAGCCGCGCGGAGGGACTCTCCTACAATGAGCAGTTCTTC
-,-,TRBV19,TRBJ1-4,CASTPTLGGRATNEKLFF,TGTGCCAGTACCCCCACTTTGGGGGGCCGAGCAACTAATGAAAAACTGTTTTTT
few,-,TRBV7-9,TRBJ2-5,CASSLQGGYQETQYF,TGTGCCAGCAGCCTCCAGGGGGGGTACCAAGAGACCCAGTACTTC
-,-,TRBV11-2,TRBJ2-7,CASSFLPGEQYF,TGTGCCAGCAGCTTCCTTCCAGGGGAGCAGTACTTC
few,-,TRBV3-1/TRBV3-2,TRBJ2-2,CASTQVGELFF,TGTGCCAGCACCCAAGTCGGGGAGCTGTTTTTT
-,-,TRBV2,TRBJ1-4,CASKGATNEKLFF,TGTGCCAGCAAGGGCGCAACTAATGAAAAACTGTTTTTT
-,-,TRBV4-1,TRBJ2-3,CASSQGINTDTQYF,TGCGCCAGCAGCCAAGGAATCAACACAGATACGCAGTATTTT
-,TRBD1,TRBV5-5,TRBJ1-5,CASSWDRGVQPQHF,TGTGCCAGCAGCTGGGACAGGGGGGTTCAGCCCCAGCATTTT
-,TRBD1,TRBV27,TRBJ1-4,CASSSRTGANEKLFF,TGTGCCAGCAGTTCGCGGACAGGGGCTAATGAAAAACTGTTTTTT
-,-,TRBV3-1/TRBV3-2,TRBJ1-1,CASSRATGPNTEAFF,TGTGCCAGCAGCCGAGCGACAGGCCCGAACACTGAAGCTTTCTTT
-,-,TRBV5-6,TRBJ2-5,CASSLRDEETQYF,TGTGCCAGCAGCTTGAGGGACGAAGAGACCCAGTACTTC
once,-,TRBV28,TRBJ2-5,CASSRPGHYPQETQYF,TGTGCCAGCAGTCGGCCGGGACACTACCCCCAAGAGACCCAGTACTTC
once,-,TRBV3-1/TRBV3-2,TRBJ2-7,CASSSLRAYEQYF,TGTGCCAGCAGCTCCCTGCGGGCTTACGAGCAGTACTTC
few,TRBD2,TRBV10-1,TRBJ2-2,CASSRTSGSLGELFF,TGCGCCAGCAGTCGGACTAGCGGGAGTCTCGGGGAGCTGTTTTTT
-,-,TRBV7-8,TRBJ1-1,CASSFPGNTEAFF,TGTGCCAGCAGCTTCCCGGGGAACACTGAAGCTTTCTTT
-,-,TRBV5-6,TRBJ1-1,CASSLGPEAFF,TGTGCCAGCAGCTTGGGACCTGAAGCTTTCTTT
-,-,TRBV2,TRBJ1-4,CASSERGLHEKLFF,TGTGCCAGCAGTGAACGGGGGCTTCATGAAAAACTGTTTTTT
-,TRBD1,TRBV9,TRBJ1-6,CASSATGVNSPLHF,TGTGCCAGCAGCGCGACAGGGGTGAATTCACCCCTCCACTTT
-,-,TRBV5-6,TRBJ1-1,CASRKNTEAFF,TGTGCCAGCAGAAAGAACACTGAAGCTTTCTTT
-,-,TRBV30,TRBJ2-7,CACSGETRLYEQYF,TGTGCCTGCTCCGGGGAGACCAGGCTTTACGAGCAGTACTTC
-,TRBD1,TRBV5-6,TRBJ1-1,CASSLLGQGRNTEAFF,TGTGCCAGCAGTCTATTGGGACAGGGACGGAACACTGAAGCTTTCTTT
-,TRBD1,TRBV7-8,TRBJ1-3,CASSLAGQATFSGNTIYF,TGTGCCAGCAGCTTAGCGGGACAGGCCACTTTCTCTGGAAACACCATATATTTT
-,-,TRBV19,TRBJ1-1,CASSIEGLNTEAFF,TGTGCCAGTAGTATAGAGGGGCTGAACACTGAAGCTTTCTTT
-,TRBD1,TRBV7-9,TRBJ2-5,CASSFFRDRETTTQYF,TGTGCCAGCAGCTTCTTTCGAGACAGGGAGACTACGACCCAGTACTTC
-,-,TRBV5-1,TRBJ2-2,CASSFGQNTGELFF,TGCGCCAGCAGTTTTGGGCAAAACACCGGGGAGCTGTTTTTT
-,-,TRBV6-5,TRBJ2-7,CASTSDTTGEQYF,TGTGCCAGCACCTCAGACACGACTGGGGAGCAGTACTTC
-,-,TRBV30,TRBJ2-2,CAWSLSAGELFF,TGTGCCTGGAGTCTATCGGCCGGGGAGCTGTTTTTT
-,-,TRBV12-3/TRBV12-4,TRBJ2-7,CASRLTGSGQYF,TGTGCCAGCAGGTTAACAGGATCCGGGCAGTACTTC
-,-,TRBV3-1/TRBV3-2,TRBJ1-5,CASSHSRGTNQPQHF,TGTGCCAGCAGCCACTCCCGGGGGACTAACCAGCCCCAGCATTTT
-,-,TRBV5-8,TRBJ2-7,CASSLEFSSHEQYF,TGTGCCAGCAGCTTGGAGTTTAGCTCCCACGAGCAGTACTTC
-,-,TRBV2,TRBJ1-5,CASSEHGRDQPQHF,TGTGCCAGCAGTGAGCACGGGAGGGATCAGCCCCAGCATTTT
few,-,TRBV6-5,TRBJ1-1,CASSYAVLPTEAFF,TGTGCCAGCAGTTACGCCGTCTTGCCAACTGAAGCTTTCTTT
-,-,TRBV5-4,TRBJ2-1,CASSLVLNNEQFF,TGTGCCAGCAGCTTAGTACTTAACAATGAGCAGTTCTTC
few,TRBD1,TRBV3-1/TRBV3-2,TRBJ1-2,CASSRQGANYGYTF,TGTGCCAGCAGCCGACAGGGGGCGAACTATGGCTACACCTTC
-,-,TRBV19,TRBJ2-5,CASSIKGVGSRETQYF,TGTGCCAGTAGTATAAAAGGGGTGGGGTCTCGGGAGACCCAGTACTTC
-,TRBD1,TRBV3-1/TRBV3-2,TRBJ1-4,CASSQSRGQYEKLFF,TGTGCCAGCAGCCAGTCCAGGGGACAGTATGAAAAACTGTTTTTT
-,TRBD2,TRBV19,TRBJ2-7,CASSILAGGYEQYF,TGTGCCAGTAGTATCCTAGCGGGGGGCTACGAGCAGTACTTC